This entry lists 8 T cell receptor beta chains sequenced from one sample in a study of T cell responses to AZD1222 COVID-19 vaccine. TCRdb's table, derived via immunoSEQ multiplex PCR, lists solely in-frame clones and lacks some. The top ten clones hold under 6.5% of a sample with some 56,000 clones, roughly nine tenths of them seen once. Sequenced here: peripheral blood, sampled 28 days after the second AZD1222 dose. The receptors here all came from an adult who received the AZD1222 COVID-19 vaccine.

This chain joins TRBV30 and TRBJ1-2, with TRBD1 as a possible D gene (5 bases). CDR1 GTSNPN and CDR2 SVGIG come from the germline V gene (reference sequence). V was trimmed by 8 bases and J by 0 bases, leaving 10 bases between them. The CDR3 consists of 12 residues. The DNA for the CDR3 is TGTGCCCACACAGGTTCTAACTATGGCTACACCTTC. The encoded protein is CAHTGSNYGYTF. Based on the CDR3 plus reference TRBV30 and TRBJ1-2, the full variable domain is SQTIHQWPATLVQPVGSPLSLECTVEGTSNPNLYWYRQAAGRGLQLLFYSVGIGQISSEVPQNLSASRPQDRQFILSSKKLLLSDSGFYLCAHTGSNYGYTFGSGTRLTVV.

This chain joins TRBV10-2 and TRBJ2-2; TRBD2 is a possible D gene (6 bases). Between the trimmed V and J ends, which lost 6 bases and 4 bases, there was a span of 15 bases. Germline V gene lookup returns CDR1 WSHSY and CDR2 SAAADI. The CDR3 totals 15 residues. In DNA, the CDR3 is TGCGCCAGCAGACGGGGAGGAACCGGCACCGGGGAGCTGTTTTTT. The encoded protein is CASRRGGTGTGELFF.

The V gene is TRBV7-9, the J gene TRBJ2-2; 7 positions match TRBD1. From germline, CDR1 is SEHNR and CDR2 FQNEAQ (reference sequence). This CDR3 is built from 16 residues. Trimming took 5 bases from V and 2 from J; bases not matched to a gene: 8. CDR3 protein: CASSPKIGGNTGELFF. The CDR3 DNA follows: TGTGCCAGCAGCCCAAAAATAGGGGGCAACACCGGGGAGCTGTTTTTT. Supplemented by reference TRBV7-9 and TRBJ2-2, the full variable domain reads DTGVSQNPRHKITKRGQNVTFRCDPISEHNRLYWYRQTLGQGPEFLTYFQNEAQLEKSRLLSDRFSAERPKGSFSTLEIQRTEQGDSAMYLCASSPKIGGNTGELFFGEGSRLTVL.

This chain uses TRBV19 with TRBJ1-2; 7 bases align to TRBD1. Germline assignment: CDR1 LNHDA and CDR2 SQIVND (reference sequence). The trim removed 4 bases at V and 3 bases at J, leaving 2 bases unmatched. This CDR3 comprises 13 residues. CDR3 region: CASSRGTDYGYTF. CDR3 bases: TGTGCCAGTAGTAGAGGGACAGACTATGGCTACACCTTC.

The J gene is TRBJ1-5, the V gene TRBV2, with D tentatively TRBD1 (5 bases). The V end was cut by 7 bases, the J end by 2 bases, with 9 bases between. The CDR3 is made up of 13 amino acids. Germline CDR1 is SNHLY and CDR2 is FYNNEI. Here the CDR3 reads CASIQGGNQPQHF. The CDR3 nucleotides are TGTGCCAGCATCCAGGGTGGCAATCAGCCCCAGCATTTT.

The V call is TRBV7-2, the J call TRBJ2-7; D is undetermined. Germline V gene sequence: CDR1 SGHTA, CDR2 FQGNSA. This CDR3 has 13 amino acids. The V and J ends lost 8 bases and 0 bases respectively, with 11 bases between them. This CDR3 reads CASGARNSYEQYF. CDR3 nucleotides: TGTGCCAGCGGCGCGCGTAACTCCTACGAGCAGTACTTC.

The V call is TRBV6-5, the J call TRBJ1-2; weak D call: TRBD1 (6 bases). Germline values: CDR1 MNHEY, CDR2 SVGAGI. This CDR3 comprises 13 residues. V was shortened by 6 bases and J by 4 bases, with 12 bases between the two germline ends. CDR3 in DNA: TGTGCCAGCAGACGAGGGGGGAGCTATGGCTACACCTTC. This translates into CASRRGGSYGYTF.

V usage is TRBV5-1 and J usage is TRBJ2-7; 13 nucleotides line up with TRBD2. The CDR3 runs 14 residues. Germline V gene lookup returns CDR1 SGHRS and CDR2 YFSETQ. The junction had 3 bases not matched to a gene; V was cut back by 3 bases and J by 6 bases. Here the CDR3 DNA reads TGCGCCAGCAGCTCGACTAGCGGGAGGAGCGAGCAGTACTTC. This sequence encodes CASSSTSGRSEQYF. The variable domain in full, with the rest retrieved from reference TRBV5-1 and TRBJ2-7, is KAGVTQTPRYLIKTRGQQVTLSCSPISGHRSVSWYQQTPGQGLQFLFEYFSETQRNKGNFPGRFSGRQFSNSRSEMNVSTLELGDSALYLCASSSTSGRSEQYFGPGTRLTVT.